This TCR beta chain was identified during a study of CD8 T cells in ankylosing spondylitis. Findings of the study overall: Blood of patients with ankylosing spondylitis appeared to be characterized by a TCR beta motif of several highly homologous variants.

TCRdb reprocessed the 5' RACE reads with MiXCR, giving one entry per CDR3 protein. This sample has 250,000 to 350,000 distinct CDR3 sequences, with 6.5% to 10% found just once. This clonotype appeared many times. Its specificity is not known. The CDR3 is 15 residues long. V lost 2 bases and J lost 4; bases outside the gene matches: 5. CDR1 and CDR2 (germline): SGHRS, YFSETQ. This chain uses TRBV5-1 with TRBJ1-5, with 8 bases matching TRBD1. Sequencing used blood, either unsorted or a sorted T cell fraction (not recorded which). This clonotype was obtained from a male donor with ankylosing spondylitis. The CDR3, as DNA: TGCGCCAGCAGCTTCACCGGGACAGGTAATCAGCCCCAGCATTTT. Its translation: CASSFTGTGNQPQHF.